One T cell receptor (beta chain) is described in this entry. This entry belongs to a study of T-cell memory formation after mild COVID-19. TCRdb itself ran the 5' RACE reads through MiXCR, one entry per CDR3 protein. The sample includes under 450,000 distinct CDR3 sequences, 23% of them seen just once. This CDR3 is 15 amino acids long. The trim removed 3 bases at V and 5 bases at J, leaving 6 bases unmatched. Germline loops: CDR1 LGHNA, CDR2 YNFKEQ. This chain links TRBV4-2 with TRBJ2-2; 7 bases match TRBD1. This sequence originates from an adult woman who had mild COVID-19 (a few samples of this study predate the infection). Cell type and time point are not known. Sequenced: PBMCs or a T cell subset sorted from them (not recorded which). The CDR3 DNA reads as TGTGCCAGCAGCCACGGGACAGAAGGAACCGGGGAGCTGTTTTTT. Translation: CASSHGTEGTGELFF.